This record looks at one T cell receptor (beta chain) sequence and its context. The antigen remains unidentified. Using immunoSEQ multiplex PCR, the repertoire was profiled, and TCRdb retains in-frame clones only, with some absent. The repertoire includes 110,000 or so clones, approximately 88% of them detected once, and 2.5% to 3% sits in the top ten. The data are from a study of T cell responses to AZD1222 COVID-19 vaccine. Study-level points and caveats: Spike-wide vaccine-associated CD4 TCRs dominated at 160-218 and 743-854. Repertoire sampling was restricted to post-peak T cell response timepoints. Within unmutated variant regions lay the reported targets of nearly half of spike-specific TCRs.

CDR1 and CDR2 (germline): MNHEY, SVGAGI. Deletions cut 6 bases from V and 5 bases from J, with 11 bases between. The CDR3 length is 13 residues. Sequenced here: peripheral blood, sampled on day 0 of AZD1222 vaccination. This clonotype originated in an adult in good health. J is TRBJ1-5 and V is TRBV6-5; no firm D call. The CDR3 loop reads CASRISKDQPQHF. The CDR3 DNA sequence: TGTGCCAGCAGGATATCCAAGGATCAGCCCCAGCATTTT.